This T cell receptor (beta chain) was found in a study of spatial heterogeneity in lung cancer. Turning to the study itself: Beta-chain sequences consistently outnumbered alpha-chain sequences in detection. More than 8.5 raw reads, on average, carried each unique TCR and UMI combination.

On this clonotype itself: Its matching antigen is unknown.

TCRdb itself ran the 5' RACE reads through MiXCR, one entry per CDR3 protein. The table includes 110,000 or so distinct CDR3 sequences, roughly a tenth detected once. Study results and limitations: Resection saw ubiquitous expanded tumor TCRs appear in blood more than follow-up did.

Germline V gene lookup returns CDR1 DFQATT and CDR2 SNEGSKA (reference sequence). This CDR3 has 17 residues. The V segment lost 4 bases and the J segment 2 bases; nucleotides outside the gene matches: 10. Time point noted: blood at routine non-recurrence follow-up after resection. Sample: PBMCs, taken at follow-up. The TCR was taken from a female donor with early-stage non-small cell lung cancer. V gene TRBV20-1 combines with J gene TRBJ1-5; 11 nucleotides agree with TRBD1. The CDR3 DNA sequence: TGCAGTGCTACCCGGACAGGGGGCGTGTTTGGCAATCAGCCCCAGCATTTT. It specifies CSATRTGGVFGNQPQHF.